Presented here are 20 T cell receptor beta chains from one specimen sequenced in a study of T cells in Graves' hyperthyroidism and ophthalmopathy. RNA transcripts served as the template for amplifying TCR beta CDR3 regions. Using the HTBI primer set, a first-round RT-PCR was run on the TCR CDR3. TCRdb analysed the multiplex PCR reads with MiXCR anew, one entry per CDR3 protein. The data hold approximately 330,000 distinct CDR3 sequences, with roughly a fifth observed a single time. Sample: blood. These receptors were collected from a woman aged 50 to 60 with Graves' hyperthyroidism.

The chain joins TRBV28 to TRBJ1-1; D is ambiguous. CDR1 is MDHEN, CDR2 SYDVKM, per germline. Between the trimmed V and J ends, which lost 1 base and 3 bases, there was a span of 6 bases. The CDR3 is made up of 13 amino acids. CDR3 loop: CASSLYTYTEAFF. The CDR3 nucleotides are TGTGCCAGCAGTTTATACACGTACACTGAAGCTTTCTTT.

This clonotype was detected many times. The chain combines TRBV5-5 with TRBJ1-5, with unresolved D. Trimming took off 0 bases at V and 0 bases at J, with 10 bases between the two ends. The length of the CDR3 is 16 residues. Germline V gene sequence: CDR1 SGHKS, CDR2 YYEKEE (reference sequence). The CDR3 reads CASSLAQVYSNQPQHF. The CDR3 nucleotides are TGTGCCAGCAGCTTGGCCCAGGTCTATAGCAATCAGCCCCAGCATTTT.

The genes are TRBV28 and TRBJ2-4, with 8 bases identical to TRBD2. This CDR3 spans 16 amino acids. Germline V gene data show CDR1 as MDHEN and CDR2 as SYDVKM. The J segment lost 10 bases and the V segment lost 6 bases, leaving 17 bases of the junction unmatched. The CDR3 DNA sequence: TGTGCCAGCAGCCGACCGCCAGCGGGGGTACCCCCTATTCAGTACTTC. This translates into CASSRPPAGVPPIQYF.

The chain carries TRBV28 and TRBJ2-7; TRBD2 matches 11 bases. CDR3 length equals 15 residues. V trimming: 4 bases; J trimming: 3 bases; junction bases outside the gene matches: 5. Germline CDR1 reads MDHEN; CDR2 reads SYDVKM. DNA of the CDR3: TGTGCCAGCAGTTCCCCGACTAGCGGGAACTACGAGCAGTACTTC. Amino acid sequence: CASSSPTSGNYEQYF.

In this sample, this clonotype turned up a few times. This chain joins TRBV18 and TRBJ1-1; 8 bases map to TRBD1. Germline CDR1 and CDR2: KGHSH and LQKENI. CDR3 length: 14 residues. V was clipped by 6 bases and J by 2 bases; unmatched bases: 5. This chain's CDR3 is CASSPTGANTEAFF. DNA of the CDR3: TGTGCCAGCTCTCCGACAGGGGCAAACACTGAAGCTTTCTTT.

This clonotype was detected only a few times. The chain employs TRBV19 and TRBJ2-1; TRBD2 agrees at 7 bases. CDR1 and CDR2 from the germline V gene are LNHDA and SQIVND (reference sequence). Trimming took 4 bases from V and 0 from J; bases not matched to a gene: 15. The CDR3 loop spans 19 amino acids. CDR3 coding DNA: TGTGCCAGTAGTAAGGGGAGCCGGGAGGCTCTGAGCTCCTACAATGAGCAGTTCTTC. It specifies CASSKGSREALSSYNEQFF.

The rearrangement uses TRBV12-5 and TRBJ2-3; 7 nucleotides match TRBD1. V lost 0 bases and J lost 2; bases outside the gene matches: 5. The CDR3 has 16 amino acids. Germline V gene sequence: CDR1 LGHNT, CDR2 FRNRAP. CDR3 in DNA: TGTGCTAGTGGTTTGGTACTGGGACAGTACACAGATACGCAGTATTTT. Its translation is CASGLVLGQYTDTQYF.

This clonotype was recorded a few times. The chain is built from TRBV14 and TRBJ1-2, with D possibly being TRBD1 (6 bases). Trimming cost V 4 bases and J 4 bases, with 13 bases left between them. This CDR3 has 14 amino acids. Germline CDR1 reads SGHDN; CDR2 reads FVKESK. The CDR3, as DNA: TGTGCCAGCAGCCCGGACCAACAGGGCTATGGCTACACCTTC. It codes for CASSPDQQGYGYTF.

This clonotype was seen repeatedly, ten times or more. The chain couples TRBV2 to TRBJ1-6; D gene unclear. CDR1 SNHLY and CDR2 FYNNEI come from the germline V gene. V was pared by 10 bases and J by 9 bases, with 7 bases between. The CDR3 loop spans 10 amino acids. CDR3 in DNA: TGTGCCATAACACCTTCACCCCTCCACTTT. Protein sequence: CAITPSPLHF.

This clonotype came up many times. The gene calls are TRBV28 and TRBJ1-4, with 7 bases aligning to TRBD1. Germline V gene lookup returns CDR1 MDHEN and CDR2 SYDVKM. The V gene end was trimmed by 5 bases and the J gene end by 7 bases; junction bases not matched to a gene: 10. CDR3 length: 15 amino acids. CDR3 DNA: TGTGCCAGCAGTCTCGGACAGGCGAGCGGTGAAAAACTGTTTTTT. Protein sequence: CASSLGQASGEKLFF. The whole variable domain, remainder taken from reference TRBV28 and TRBJ1-4, is DVKVTQSSRYLVKRTGEKVFLECVQDMDHENMFWYRQDPGLGLRLIYFSYDVKMKEKGDIPEGYSVSREKKERFSLILESASTNQTSMYLCASSLGQASGEKLFFGSGTQLSVL.

V is TRBV5-1 and J is TRBJ2-7; 8 bases agree with TRBD1. The V and J ends lost 6 bases and 7 bases, in that order; junction bases with no gene match: 15. CDR3 size: 15 residues. Germline loops: CDR1 SGHRS, CDR2 YFSETQ. The CDR3 nucleotides read TGCGCCAGCAAACGACGCCCGACAGGGGTTGAAGAGCAGTACTTC. This codes for CASKRRPTGVEEQYF.

This clonotype was picked up many times. The V call is TRBV7-8, the J call TRBJ1-1; no clear D. CDR1 SGHVS and CDR2 FQNEAQ come from the germline V gene. CDR3 length: 14 residues. V lost 2 bases and J 2 bases, leaving 9 bases between the germline ends. The CDR3 spells CASSLSFINTEAFF. For the CDR3, the DNA is TGTGCCAGCAGCTTAAGTTTTATTAACACTGAAGCTTTCTTT.

This clonotype was counted at least ten times. This chain uses TRBV7-3 with TRBJ1-1; 9 nucleotides line up with TRBD1. Per the germline V gene, CDR1 is SGHTA and CDR2 is FQGTGA. The CDR3 is made up of 14 amino acids. J was trimmed by 3 bases and V by 5 bases; bases with no gene match: 4. The CDR3 nucleotides are TGTGCCAGCAGCCTACAGGGGGCTGACACTGAAGCTTTCTTT. Protein sequence: CASSLQGADTEAFF.

The J gene is TRBJ2-1, the V gene TRBV30; tentatively, D is TRBD1 (6 bases). CDR1 and CDR2 from the germline V gene are GTSNPN and SVGIG (reference sequence). This CDR3 is built from 13 residues. V was cut by 1 base and J by 9 bases, with 13 bases left in between. CDR3 region: CAWSEQGSGEQFF. The CDR3 DNA follows: TGTGCCTGGAGTGAACAGGGTTCAGGTGAGCAGTTCTTC. Using reference TRBV30 and TRBJ2-1 for the parts outside the CDR3, the full variable domain is SQTIHQWPATLVQPVGSPLSLECTVEGTSNPNLYWYRQAAGRGLQLLFYSVGIGQISSEVPQNLSASRPQDRQFILSSKKLLLSDSGFYLCAWSEQGSGEQFFGPGTRLTVL.

This clonotype occurred many times. The chain has TRBV20-1 and TRBJ1-4; no firm D call. The CDR3 covers 13 residues. V was clipped by 6 bases and J by 3 bases, with 11 bases between them. Germline-derived CDR1 and CDR2 are DFQATT and SNEGSKA (reference sequence). CDR3 in amino acids: CSAPGQANEKLFF. For the CDR3, the DNA is TGCAGTGCCCCGGGCCAGGCTAATGAAAAACTGTTTTTT.

CDR3 region: CASSLGPDIGEQYF. The CDR3 region has the DNA TGTGCCAGCAGCTTGGGCCCGGACATCGGGGAGCAGTACTTC. The chain has TRBV5-6 and TRBJ2-7; weak D call: TRBD1 (5 bases). Germline V gives CDR1 SGHDT, CDR2 YYEEEE. This CDR3 has 14 amino acids. Trimming took off 0 bases at V and 7 bases at J, with 14 bases between the two ends.

This clonotype was counted a few times. The chain combines TRBV20-1 with TRBJ2-2; unclear D gene. Trimming took off 3 bases at V and 8 bases at J, with 13 bases between the two ends. The CDR3 totals 13 residues. Germline CDR1 reads DFQATT; CDR2 reads SNEGSKA (reference sequence). CDR3 sequence reads: CSARWTSSGELFF. The DNA for the CDR3 is TGCAGTGCTAGGTGGACCTCCTCTGGGGAGCTGTTTTTT.

This clonotype showed up just once. A much bigger clone sits one base away, suggesting this may be a read error. The J gene is TRBJ2-3, the V gene TRBV29-1; TRBD1 might be the D (5 bases). Germline CDR1 reads SQVTM; CDR2 reads ANQGSEA. This CDR3 is built from 15 residues. CDR3 sequence reads: CSAREARGSTDAQYF. CDR3 DNA sequence: TGCAGCGCTCGAGAGGCTAGGGGTTCCACAGATGCGCAGTATTTT.

The chain carries TRBV13 and TRBJ2-7; tentative D call: TRBD2 (6 bases). The germline CDR1 and CDR2 sequences are PRHDT and FYEKMQ (reference sequence). This CDR3 comprises 12 residues. V lost 3 bases, J lost 7 bases, and 10 bases lay in between. Written as DNA, the CDR3 is TGTGCCAGCAGCTTTGGAGGGCGGGAGCAGTACTTC. Translated, it gives CASSFGGREQYF.

This clonotype was counted at least ten times. The rearrangement uses TRBV6-4 and TRBJ2-2; a possible D gene is TRBD1 (5 bases). The CDR3 has 15 amino acids. The germline V gene has CDR1 MRHNA and CDR2 SNTAGT. V shed 3 bases and J shed 6 bases, with 14 bases lying between them. The CDR3 sequence: CASSELRSRAGELFF. CDR3 in DNA: TGTGCCAGCAGTGAATTGAGGAGCAGGGCCGGGGAGCTGTTTTTT.